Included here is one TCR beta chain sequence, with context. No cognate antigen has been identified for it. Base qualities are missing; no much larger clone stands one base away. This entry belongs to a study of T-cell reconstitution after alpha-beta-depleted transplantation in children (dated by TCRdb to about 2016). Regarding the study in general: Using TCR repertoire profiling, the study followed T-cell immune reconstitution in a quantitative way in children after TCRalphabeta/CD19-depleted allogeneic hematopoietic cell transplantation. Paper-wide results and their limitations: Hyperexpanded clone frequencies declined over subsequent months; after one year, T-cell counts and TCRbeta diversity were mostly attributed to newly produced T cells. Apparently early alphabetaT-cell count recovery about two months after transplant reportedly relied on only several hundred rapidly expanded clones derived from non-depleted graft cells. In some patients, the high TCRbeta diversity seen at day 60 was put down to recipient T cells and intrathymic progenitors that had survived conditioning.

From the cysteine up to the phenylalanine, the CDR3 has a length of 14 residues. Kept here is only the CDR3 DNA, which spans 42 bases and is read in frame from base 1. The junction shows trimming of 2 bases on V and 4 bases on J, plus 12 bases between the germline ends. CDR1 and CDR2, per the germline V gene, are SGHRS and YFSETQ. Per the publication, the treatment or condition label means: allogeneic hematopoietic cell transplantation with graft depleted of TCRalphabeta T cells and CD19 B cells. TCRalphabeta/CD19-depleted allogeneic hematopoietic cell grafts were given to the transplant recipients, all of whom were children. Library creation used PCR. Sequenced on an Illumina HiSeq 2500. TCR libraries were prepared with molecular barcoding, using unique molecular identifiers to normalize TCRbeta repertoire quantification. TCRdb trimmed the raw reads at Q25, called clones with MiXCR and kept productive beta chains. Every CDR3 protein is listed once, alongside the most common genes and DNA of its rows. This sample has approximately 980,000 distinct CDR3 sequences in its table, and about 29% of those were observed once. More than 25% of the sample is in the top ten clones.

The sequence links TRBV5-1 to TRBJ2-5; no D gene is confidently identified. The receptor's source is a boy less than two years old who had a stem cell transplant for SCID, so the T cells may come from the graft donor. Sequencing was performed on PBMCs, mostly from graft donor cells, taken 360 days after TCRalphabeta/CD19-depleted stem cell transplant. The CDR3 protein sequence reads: CASSFLWVGETQYF. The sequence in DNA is TGCGCCAGCAGCTTCCTGTGGGTCGGAGAGACCCAGTACTTC.